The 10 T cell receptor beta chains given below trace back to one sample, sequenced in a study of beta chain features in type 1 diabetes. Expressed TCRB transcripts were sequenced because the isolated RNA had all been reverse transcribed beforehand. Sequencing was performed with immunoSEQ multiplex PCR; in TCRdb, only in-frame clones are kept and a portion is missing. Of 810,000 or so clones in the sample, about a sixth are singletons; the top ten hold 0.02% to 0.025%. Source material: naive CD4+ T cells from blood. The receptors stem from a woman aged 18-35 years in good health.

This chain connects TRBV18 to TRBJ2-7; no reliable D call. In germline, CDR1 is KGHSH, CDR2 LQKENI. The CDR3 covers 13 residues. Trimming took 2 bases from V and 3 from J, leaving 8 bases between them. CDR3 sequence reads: CASSPSYDYEQYF. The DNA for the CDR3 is TGTGCCAGCTCACCAAGTTATGACTACGAGCAGTACTTC.

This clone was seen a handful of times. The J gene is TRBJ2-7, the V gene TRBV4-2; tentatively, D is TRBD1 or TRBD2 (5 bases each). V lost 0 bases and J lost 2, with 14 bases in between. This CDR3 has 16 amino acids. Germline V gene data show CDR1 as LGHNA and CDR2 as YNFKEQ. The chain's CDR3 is CASSQDLTQGPYEQYF. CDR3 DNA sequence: TGTGCCAGCAGCCAAGATCTGACTCAGGGACCCTACGAGCAGTACTTC.

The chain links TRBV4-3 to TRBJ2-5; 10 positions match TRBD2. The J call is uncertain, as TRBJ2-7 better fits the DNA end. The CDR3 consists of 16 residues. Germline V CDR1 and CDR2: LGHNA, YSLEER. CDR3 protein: CASSQELAGEHYEQYF. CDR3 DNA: TGCGCCAGCAGCCAAGAGCTAGCGGGAGAGCATTACGAGCAGTACTTC.

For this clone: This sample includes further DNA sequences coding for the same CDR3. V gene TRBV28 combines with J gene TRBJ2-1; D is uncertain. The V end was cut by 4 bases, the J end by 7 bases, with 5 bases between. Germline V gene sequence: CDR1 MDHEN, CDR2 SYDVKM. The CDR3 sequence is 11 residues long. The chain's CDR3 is CASSSPNEQFF. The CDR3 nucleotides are TGTGCCAGCAGTTCCCCTAATGAGCAGTTCTTC.

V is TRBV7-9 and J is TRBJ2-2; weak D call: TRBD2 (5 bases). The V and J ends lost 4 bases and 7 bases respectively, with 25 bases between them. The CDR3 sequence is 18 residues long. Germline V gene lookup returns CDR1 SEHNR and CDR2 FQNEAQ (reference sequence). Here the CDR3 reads CASSSYPGGATVIGELFF. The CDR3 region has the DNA TGTGCCAGCAGCTCCTACCCCGGAGGAGCGACCGTGATCGGGGAGCTGTTTTTT.

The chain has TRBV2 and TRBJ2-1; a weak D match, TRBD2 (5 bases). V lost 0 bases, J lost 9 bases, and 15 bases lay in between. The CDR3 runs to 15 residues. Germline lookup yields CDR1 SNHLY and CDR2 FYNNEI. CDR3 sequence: CASSEAQVRGIEQFF. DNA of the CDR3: TGTGCCAGCAGTGAAGCCCAGGTCCGGGGTATTGAGCAGTTCTTC.

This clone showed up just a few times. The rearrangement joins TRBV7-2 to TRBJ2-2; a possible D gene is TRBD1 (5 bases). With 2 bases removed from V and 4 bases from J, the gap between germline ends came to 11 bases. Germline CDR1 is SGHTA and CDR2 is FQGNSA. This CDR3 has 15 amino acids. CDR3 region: CASSLRAGFTGELFF. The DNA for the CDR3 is TGTGCCAGCAGCTTAAGGGCAGGGTTCACCGGGGAGCTGTTTTTT.

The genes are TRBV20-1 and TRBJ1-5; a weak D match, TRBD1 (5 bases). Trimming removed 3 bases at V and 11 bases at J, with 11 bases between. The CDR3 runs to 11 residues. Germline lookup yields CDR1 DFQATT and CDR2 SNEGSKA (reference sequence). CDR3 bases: TGCAGTGCTAGTACGGCAGGGACCCAGCATTTT. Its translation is CSASTAGTQHF.

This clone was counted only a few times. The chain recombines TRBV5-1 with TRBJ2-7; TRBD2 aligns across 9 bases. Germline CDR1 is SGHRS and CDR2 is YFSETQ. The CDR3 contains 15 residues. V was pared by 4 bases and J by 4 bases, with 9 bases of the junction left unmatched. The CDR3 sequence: CASSQQLAGTYEQYF. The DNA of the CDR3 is TGCGCCAGCAGCCAACAGCTAGCGGGAACGTACGAGCAGTACTTC.

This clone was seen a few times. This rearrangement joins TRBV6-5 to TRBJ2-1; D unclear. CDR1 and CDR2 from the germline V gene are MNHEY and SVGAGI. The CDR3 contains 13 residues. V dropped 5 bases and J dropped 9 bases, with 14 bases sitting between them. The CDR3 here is CASSEAVSAEQFF. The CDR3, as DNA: TGTGCCAGCAGTGAAGCTGTTTCAGCTGAGCAGTTCTTC.